This is a list of T cell receptor beta chains from one sample in a study of T cell responses to AZD1222 COVID-19 vaccine. TCRdb keeps only in-frame clones here, not all; method: immunoSEQ multiplex PCR. The sample records about 120,000 clones, roughly 90% being singletons. This material consisted of peripheral blood, taken 28 days after the second AZD1222 dose. Receptor source: an adult who received the AZD1222 COVID-19 vaccine. Each CDR3 is given with its conserved first and last residue. The D gene is left open where the match is weak. Clone sizes are given selectively: once, few, many, or a class where the clone is expanded.

>TRBJ1-2|NA|NA|TRBV28
TGTGCCAGCAGTCTACTCCCTCCAGGAGGAAGCTATGGCTACACCTTC
CASSLLPPGGSYGYTF
>TRBJ1-2|TRBD1|NA|TRBV5-1
TGCGCCAGCAGCTGGACCGGGACAGGGGGTTCAGGACGGTCCTATGGCTACACCTTC
CASSWTGTGGSGRSYGYTF
>TRBJ1-6|NA|NA|TRBV9
TGTGCCAGCAGCGTAGGATCGGGCTCCTATAATTCACCCCTCCACTTT
CASSVGSGSYNSPLHF
>TRBJ2-1|NA|NA|TRBV7-6
TGTGCCAGCAGCTTTCCCTCGACCGGGGCCGGGGGGCTCAATGAGCAGTTCTTC
CASSFPSTGAGGLNEQFF
>TRBJ1-2|TRBD1|once|TRBV19
TGTGCCAGTAGCCTTTCCCCGGGACAGGGATTCTATGGCTACACCTTC
CASSLSPGQGFYGYTF
>TRBJ2-1|NA|NA|TRBV18
TGTGCCAGCTCACCACCGACCTACAATGAGCAGTTCTTC
CASSPPTYNEQFF
>TRBJ1-2|NA|NA|TRBV2
TGTGCCAGCAGCGAGGGAACGGTACTCTATGGCTACACCTTC
CASSEGTVLYGYTF
>TRBJ2-4|TRBD1|NA|TRBV19
TGTGCCAGTAGACCCGGGACAGCAAACATTCAGTACTTC
CASRPGTANIQYF
>TRBJ2-7|TRBD2|NA|TRBV4-1
TGCGCCAGCAGCCAAGCCACTAGCGGGGGCCCCTACGAGCAGTACTTC
CASSQATSGGPYEQYF
>TRBJ2-7|TRBD2|NA|TRBV2
TGTGCCAGCAGTGCGAGAGCGGGGGGGTCCTACGAGCAGTACTTC
CASSARAGGSYEQYF
>TRBJ2-3|TRBD2|NA|TRBV3-1/TRBV3-2
TGTGCCAGCAGCCAAGTAAGCGGGGGGGCTACAGATACGCAGTATTTT
CASSQVSGGATDTQYF
>TRBJ1-1|NA|NA|TRBV6-1
TGTGCCAGCAGTGAATCCCCTGAGGAGGGGGCTGAAGCTTTCTTT
CASSESPEEGAEAFF
>TRBJ2-5|TRBD1|NA|TRBV27
TGTGCCAGCAGTTGGGGGACAGGGGGCCAAGAGACCCAGTACTTC
CASSWGTGGQETQYF
>TRBJ2-7|NA|NA|TRBV25-1
TGTGCCAGCAGTGACACTAGCAGGAGCTCCTACGAGCAGTACTTC
CASSDTSRSSYEQYF
>TRBJ1-1|TRBD1|NA|TRBV3-1/TRBV3-2
TGTGCCAGCAGCCAAGCCCGGGACAGGGGGCAGAACACTGAAGCTTTCTTT
CASSQARDRGQNTEAFF
>TRBJ1-5|NA|NA|TRBV5-1
TGCGCCAGCAGCGCGGGGACGGACTACCATCAGCCCCAGCATTTT
CASSAGTDYHQPQHF
>TRBJ1-4|TRBD1|few|TRBV7-9
TGTGCCAGCAGCTTAGTCGGGGGGACAGGAGCTAATGAAAAACTGTTTTTT
CASSLVGGTGANEKLFF
>TRBJ1-6|NA|NA|TRBV7-9
TGTGCCAGCAGCTTTCCACAGGATAATTCACCCCTCCACTTT
CASSFPQDNSPLHF
>TRBJ1-1|NA|NA|TRBV2
TGTGCCAGCAGTGAAGTAAGTGAAGCTTTCTTT
CASSEVSEAFF
>TRBJ1-1|TRBD1|NA|TRBV15
TGTGCCACCAGCTTTCGGACAGGGGGCGGCACTGAAGCTTTCTTT
CATSFRTGGGTEAFF
>TRBJ1-6|NA|many|TRBV7-9
TGTGCCAGCAGCTTAGGCAGGGATAATTCACCCCTCCACTTT
CASSLGRDNSPLHF
>TRBJ1-1|NA|few|TRBV7-8
TGTGCCAGCAGCTTAAGGACAGTTTCTTTGGTTGAAGCTTTCTTT
CASSLRTVSLVEAFF
>TRBJ1-5|NA|NA|TRBV2
TGTGCCAGCAGGACCAACCCCGGGAGCAATCAGCCCCAGCATTTT
CASRTNPGSNQPQHF
>TRBJ2-5|NA|once|TRBV6-5
TGTGCCAGCAGTTACGGCAGGAACCTCGGGGAGACCCAGTACTTC
CASSYGRNLGETQYF
>TRBJ2-7|TRBD1|NA|TRBV9
TGTGCCAGCAGCGGATCAGGGGGCGGCCCACCCTACGAGCAGTACTTC
CASSGSGGGPPYEQYF
>TRBJ2-5|NA|once|TRBV25-1
TGTGCCAGCAGTGAGCGTGAAGGCCTCCGGGAGACCCAGTACTTC
CASSEREGLRETQYF
>TRBJ1-1|NA|NA|TRBV7-3
TGTGCCAGCAGCTTGGACGAGAACACTGAAGCTTTCTTT
CASSLDENTEAFF
>TRBJ1-4|NA|NA|TRBV5-1
TGCGCCAGCAGCTTGGAATTAAGGGTTGGGGAAAGACTGTTTTTT
CASSLELRVGERLFF
>TRBJ2-1|NA|NA|TRBV3-1/TRBV3-2
TGTGCCAGCAGCCAAGATTTGGGACCCTACAATGAGCAGTTCTTC
CASSQDLGPYNEQFF
>TRBJ2-3|NA|NA|TRBV10-2
TGCGCCACCGAGGTAGGGCCCACAGATACGCAGTATTTT
CATEVGPTDTQYF
>TRBJ1-3|NA|NA|TRBV6-2/TRBV6-3
TGTGCCAGCAGTTCCCCAATGGAGGGCCACTCTGGAAACACCATATATTTT
CASSSPMEGHSGNTIYF